This TCR beta chain was recorded in a study of T cells in localized non-small cell lung cancer. Germline lookup yields CDR1 MNHEY and CDR2 SMNVEV (reference sequence). V shed 2 bases and J shed 3 bases, with 11 bases lying between them. CDR3 length: 15 amino acids. This clone has just a few counts. Its target is not known. Clones were read by immunoSEQ multiplex PCR, and TCRdb kept only the in-frame ones, dropping some. The data contain tens of thousands of clones, 88% of them seen just once; the ten biggest clones take up approximately 12%. General study findings and limits: Owing to sequencing of a solitary tumor region, heterogeneity cannot be discounted. A denser population of T cells in blood accompanied longer overall survival. Researchers found a median approximately 55 of the top 100 tumor clones in adjacent lung. Tumor trailed uninvolved adjacent lung in T cell clonality, which peaked there.

The receptor was isolated from a female donor over 55 with stage III squamous cell lung carcinoma. Here the sequenced sample was peripheral blood, taken before any cancer treatment. The chain is built from TRBV27 and TRBJ1-5; no firm D call. CDR3 amino acids: CASSLTSGPNQPQHF. The DNA of the CDR3 is TGTGCCAGCAGTTTAACGTCCGGACCCAATCAGCCCCAGCATTTT.